This T cell receptor (beta chain) was obtained from a study of blood T cell repertoires in COVID-19. At the level of the study: PBMCs, B-cell-depleted T cells, or T cells provided the cDNA or gDNA that made up the material.

In the authors' workflow: From reference gene primer amplification, estimates of nucleated cell counts were derived. The protocol was immunoSEQ multiplex PCR, while the TCRdb copy is restricted to in-frame clones and leaves out a portion. V and J calls and clone size are given by that table; D and trimming were obtained from the DNA. The profile shows more than 200,000 clones, roughly 85% of them singletons. This clone showed up just a few times. The CDR3 contains 14 residues. The germline CDR1 and CDR2 sequences are MDHEN and SYDVKM. Trimming took 10 bases from V and 4 from J, leaving 16 bases between them.

The clonotype comes from a woman in her 40s with active or convalescent COVID-19. The chain links TRBV28 to TRBJ1-4; a weak D match, TRBD1 (6 bases). What was sequenced was peripheral blood. The CDR3, as DNA: TGTGCCACCCAAGTGGGGACAATTAATGAAAAACTGTTTTTT. Its protein product is CATQVGTINEKLFF.